These 21 T cell receptor beta chains originate from one sample sequenced in a study of blood T cell repertoires in COVID-19. Sequenced by immunoSEQ multiplex PCR; TCRdb stores in-frame clones only, minus some. In the table there are 150,000 to 200,000 clones, more than 60% of which are singletons. Source material: peripheral blood. The receptors were sampled from a man between 65 and 85 years old with acute or convalescent COVID-19.

The chain combines TRBV18 with TRBJ1-4; the D gene is possibly TRBD1 (6 bases). The CDR3 has 15 residues. The germline gives CDR1 KGHSH, CDR2 LQKENI. The ends were cut back, 3 bases at V and 7 bases at J, with 15 bases in the middle. In nucleotides, the CDR3 is TGTGCCAGCTCACCGGGGGCCGAAATGGGTGAAAAACTGTTTTTT. It encodes CASSPGAEMGEKLFF.

V gene TRBV19 combines with J gene TRBJ1-2, with D maybe TRBD1 (5 bases). The CDR3 has 16 amino acids. V shed 4 bases and J shed 3 bases, with 18 bases lying between them. The germline V gene encodes CDR1 LNHDA and CDR2 SQIVND (reference sequence). The DNA of the CDR3 is TGTGCCAGTAGTAGAAACCCCCAGGACATTTACTATGGCTACACCTTC. As protein: CASSRNPQDIYYGYTF. The full variable domain, rest sourced from reference TRBV19 and TRBJ1-2, is DGGITQSPKYLFRKEGQNVTLSCEQNLNHDAMYWYRQDPGQGLRLIYYSQIVNDFQKGDIAEGYSVSREKKESFPLTVTSAQKNPTAFYLCASSRNPQDIYYGYTFGSGTRLTVV.

CDR3: CASSTIDSSPYEQYF. CDR3 bases: TGTGCCAGCAGTACGATCGACAGCAGCCCCTACGAGCAGTACTTC. V gene TRBV27 combines with J gene TRBJ2-7; TRBD1 is a possible D gene (5 bases). The V gene's germline CDR1 is MNHEY and CDR2 SMNVEV (reference sequence). The V gene lost 5 bases and the J gene lost 2 bases, with 16 bases spanning the gap. The CDR3 has 15 amino acids.

V usage is TRBV9 and J usage is TRBJ1-1; possible D gene TRBD1, 5 bases. Trimming removed 0 bases from V and 6 bases from J, with 15 bases in between. The CDR3 loop spans 15 amino acids. CDR1 and CDR2 (germline): SGDLS, YYNGEE. CDR3 DNA sequence: TGTGCCAGCAGCGTAGCTTTAGGGGCCGTGGCTGAAGCTTTCTTT. Translated, it gives CASSVALGAVAEAFF.

This chain links TRBV5-4 with TRBJ2-1; D unclear. This CDR3 comprises 13 residues. V lost 4 bases, J lost 2 bases, and 7 bases lay in between. Per germline, CDR1 SGHNT and CDR2 YYREEE (reference sequence). This chain's CDR3 is CASSDTAYNEQFF. CDR3 DNA: TGTGCCAGCAGCGACACAGCCTACAATGAGCAGTTCTTC.

The chain is built from TRBV19 and TRBJ1-1, with 7 positions matching TRBD1. CDR1 is LNHDA and CDR2 is SQIVND in the germline V gene (reference sequence). V was pared by 7 bases and J by 5 bases, with 7 bases of the junction left unmatched. The length of the CDR3 is 13 residues. CDR3 DNA sequence: TGTGCCAGTAACAGGGGAATAGGAACTGAAGCTTTCTTT. It specifies CASNRGIGTEAFF. Supplemented by reference TRBV19 and TRBJ1-1, the full variable domain reads DGGITQSPKYLFRKEGQNVTLSCEQNLNHDAMYWYRQDPGQGLRLIYYSQIVNDFQKGDIAEGYSVSREKKESFPLTVTSAQKNPTAFYLCASNRGIGTEAFFGQGTRLTVV.

There are a few counts of this clone. The rearrangement uses TRBV7-2 and TRBJ2-7, with no clear D. Germline-derived CDR1 and CDR2 are SGHTA and FQGNSA. This CDR3 has 15 amino acids. V was pared by 5 bases and J by 5 bases, with 19 bases between. CDR3 bases: TGTGCCAGCAGCCGCGAATCAAATCTAATCAACGAGCAGTACTTC. Translation: CASSRESNLINEQYF.

This sequence joins TRBV14 and TRBJ2-2, with 9 nucleotides matching TRBD2. The V and J ends lost 3 bases and 4 bases, in that order; junction bases with no gene match: 9. CDR3 length: 17 amino acids. The germline CDR1 and CDR2 sequences are SGHDN and FVKESK. The CDR3 DNA follows: TGTGCCAGCAGCCACAAGGGCAGCGGGGGGTTCACCGGGGAGCTGTTTTTT. Its translation is CASSHKGSGGFTGELFF.

The rearrangement uses TRBV19 and TRBJ1-4, with 10 nucleotides matching TRBD1. The V gene's germline CDR1 is LNHDA and CDR2 SQIVND (reference sequence). Losses at the gene ends were 6 bases for V and 0 bases for J; bases not matched to a gene: 7. The CDR3 spans 17 residues. In DNA form, the CDR3 reads TGTGCCAGTAGGCCCCGGGACAGGGGTGCAACTAATGAAAAACTGTTTTTT. It codes for CASRPRDRGATNEKLFF.

The rearrangement links TRBV7-8 to TRBJ2-3, with TRBD2 matching 8 bases. This CDR3 is 15 amino acids long. The V and J ends lost 2 bases and 2 bases, in that order; junction bases with no gene match: 3. Germline CDR1 and CDR2: SGHVS and FQNEAQ. CDR3 protein: CASSLIAGSTDTQYF. The CDR3 region has the DNA TGTGCCAGCAGCTTAATAGCGGGGTCCACAGATACGCAGTATTTT. Full variable domain (rest looked up from reference TRBV7-8 and TRBJ2-3): GAGVSQSPRYKVAKRGQDVALRCDPISGHVSLFWYQQALGQGPEFLTYFQNEAQLDKSGLPSDRFFAERPEGSVSTLKIQRTQQEDSAVYLCASSLIAGSTDTQYFGPGTRLTVL.

The rearrangement joins TRBV27 to TRBJ1-5; TRBD1 matches at 9 bases. The CDR3 extends over 15 amino acids. Germline assignment: CDR1 MNHEY and CDR2 SMNVEV (reference sequence). The V gene end was trimmed by 0 bases and the J gene end by 7 bases; junction bases not matched to a gene: 4. The chain's CDR3 is CASSLSGQGRQPQHF. The DNA for the CDR3 is TGTGCCAGCAGTTTATCGGGACAGGGTAGGCAGCCCCAGCATTTT.

V gene TRBV10-3 combines with J gene TRBJ2-2; TRBD2 agrees at 10 bases. Germline CDR1 is ENHRY and CDR2 is SYGVKD. The CDR3 is made up of 19 amino acids. The ends lost 0 bases at V and 4 bases at J; junction bases unmatched: 11. For the CDR3, the DNA is TGTGCCATCAGTGAGTCGACTCGAGCGGGAGGGGTGTTCACCGGGGAGCTGTTTTTT. Encoded protein: CAISESTRAGGVFTGELFF.

This clone was picked up one time. V and J are TRBV6-1 and TRBJ1-1; TRBD1 matches 7 bases. The CDR3 is 16 amino acids. Looked up from germline, CDR1 is MNHNS and CDR2 is SASEGT. V gave up 6 bases and J gave up 6 bases; unmatched junction bases: 16. The CDR3, as DNA: TGTGCCAGCAGAGAAATGGTGACAGGGACCGATGCTGAAGCTTTCTTT. This translates into CASREMVTGTDAEAFF.

This clone was recorded only once. The J gene is TRBJ1-6, the V gene TRBV10-2, with TRBD1 matching over 10 bases. This CDR3 is built from 15 residues. CDR1 is WSHSY, CDR2 SAAADI, per germline. The V gene end was trimmed by 6 bases and the J gene end by 10 bases; junction bases not matched to a gene: 9. CDR3 loop: CASRERQGAGSPLHF. DNA for the CDR3: TGCGCCAGCAGGGAACGACAGGGGGCAGGGTCACCCCTCCACTTT.

This clone was seen more than once but under ten times. The V and J genes are TRBV5-1 and TRBJ2-7; D might be TRBD1 (6 bases). V was cut by 5 bases and J by 7 bases, with 13 bases left in between. This CDR3 region has 12 residues. Germline CDR1 and CDR2: SGHRS and YFSETQ. The CDR3, as DNA: TGCGCCAGCAGTCCGGACAGCAGGGAGCAGTACTTC. Translated: CASSPDSREQYF.

A single count supports this clone. The V call is TRBV10-3, the J call TRBJ1-2; D possibly corresponds to TRBD1 (5 bases). CDR3 size: 14 residues. Germline lookup yields CDR1 ENHRY and CDR2 SYGVKD. V lost 6 bases and J lost 7, with 18 bases in between. The CDR3 sequence: CAISVAGQVGGYTF. The CDR3 bases are TGTGCCATCAGCGTAGCAGGGCAGGTAGGTGGCTACACCTTC.

V gene TRBV6-1 combines with J gene TRBJ1-2; D is unclear. The V gene lost 2 bases and the J gene lost 4 bases, with 8 bases spanning the gap. Germline V lookup: CDR1 MNHNS, CDR2 SASEGT. The CDR3 length is 13 residues. The CDR3 bases are TGTGCCAGCAGTGAAAACAGCCGCTATGGCTACACCTTC. Protein product: CASSENSRYGYTF.

V and J are TRBV5-1 and TRBJ2-1; D is unresolved. Germline values: CDR1 SGHRS, CDR2 YFSETQ. This CDR3 region has 15 residues. Trimming removed 7 bases at V and 0 bases at J, with 14 bases between. CDR3 loop: CASGSLTGSYNEQFF. CDR3 DNA sequence: TGCGCCAGCGGTTCCCTCACCGGCTCCTACAATGAGCAGTTCTTC.

The chain couples TRBV28 to TRBJ1-2; perhaps TRBD1 as D (6 bases). The CDR3 totals 14 residues. Trimming stripped 5 bases from V and 4 bases from J, with 14 bases between. CDR1 is MDHEN, CDR2 SYDVKM, per germline. Here the CDR3 DNA reads TGTGCCAGCAGTCCTATGGACAGTCTCTATGGCTACACCTTC. Protein product: CASSPMDSLYGYTF.

The chain has TRBV19 and TRBJ1-5, with D uncertain. The CDR3 loop spans 12 amino acids. With 9 bases removed from V and 0 bases from J, the gap between germline ends came to 6 bases. CDR1 is LNHDA, CDR2 SQIVND, per germline (reference sequence). The CDR3 protein is CASQVSNQPQHF. For the CDR3, the DNA is TGTGCCAGCCAGGTTAGCAATCAGCCCCAGCATTTT.

The V and J genes are TRBV18 and TRBJ2-7; 9 bases are a match to TRBD2. V lost 6 bases, J lost 4 bases, and 7 bases stayed unmatched. CDR1 is KGHSH, CDR2 LQKENI, per germline. The CDR3 runs 14 residues. The CDR3 loop is CASSSGGGAYEQYF. CDR3 DNA: TGTGCCAGCTCCTCGGGCGGGGGGGCTTACGAGCAGTACTTC.